This T cell receptor beta chain was sequenced for a study of CD8 T cells in Susac syndrome. This CDR3 is built from 13 residues. J lost 3 bases, V lost 5 bases, and 3 bases had no gene match. Germline lookup yields CDR1 DFQATT and CDR2 SNEGSKA (reference sequence). After extraction with the RNeasy kit, about 0.5 to 1 ug of the RNA was reverse transcribed using random hexamers. Amplification of the TCR beta CDR3 was carried out by immunoSEQ multiplex PCR, which spanned a total of 54 Vbeta and 13 Jbeta segments. TCRdb redid the calling of the immunoSEQ multiplex PCR reads with MiXCR, one entry per CDR3 protein. The data show about 200,000 distinct CDR3 sequences, 95% seen once. TCR beta sequencing was performed on blood CD8+ and CD4+ T cells. The multiple sclerosis controls were treatment-naive patients with relapsing-remitting disease that was stable or active.

Material: CD4+ T cells from PBMCs. This receptor was taken from a human donor with multiple sclerosis. J is TRBJ2-7 and V is TRBV20-1, with 11 bases matching TRBD1. DNA for the CDR3: TGCAGTGCTGAGGACAGGGGGCACTACGAGCAGTACTTC. As protein: CSAEDRGHYEQYF.